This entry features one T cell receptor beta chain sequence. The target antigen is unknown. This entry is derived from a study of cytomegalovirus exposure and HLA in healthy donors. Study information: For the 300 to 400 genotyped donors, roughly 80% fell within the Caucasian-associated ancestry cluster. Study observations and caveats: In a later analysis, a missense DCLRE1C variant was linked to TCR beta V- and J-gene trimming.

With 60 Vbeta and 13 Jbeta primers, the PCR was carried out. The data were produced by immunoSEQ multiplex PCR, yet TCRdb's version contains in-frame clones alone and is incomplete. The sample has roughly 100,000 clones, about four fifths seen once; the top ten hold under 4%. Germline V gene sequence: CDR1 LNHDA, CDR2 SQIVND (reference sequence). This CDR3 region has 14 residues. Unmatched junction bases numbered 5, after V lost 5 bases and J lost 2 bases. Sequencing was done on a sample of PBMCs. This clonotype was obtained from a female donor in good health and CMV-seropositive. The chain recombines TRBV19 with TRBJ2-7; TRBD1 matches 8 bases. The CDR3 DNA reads TGTGCCAGTAGTTCCCAGGGGGCCACCTACGAGCAGTACTTC. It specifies CASSSQGATYEQYF. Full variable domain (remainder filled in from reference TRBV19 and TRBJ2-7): DGGITQSPKYLFRKEGQNVTLSCEQNLNHDAMYWYRQDPGQGLRLIYYSQIVNDFQKGDIAEGYSVSREKKESFPLTVTSAQKNPTAFYLCASSSQGATYEQYFGPGTRLTVT.